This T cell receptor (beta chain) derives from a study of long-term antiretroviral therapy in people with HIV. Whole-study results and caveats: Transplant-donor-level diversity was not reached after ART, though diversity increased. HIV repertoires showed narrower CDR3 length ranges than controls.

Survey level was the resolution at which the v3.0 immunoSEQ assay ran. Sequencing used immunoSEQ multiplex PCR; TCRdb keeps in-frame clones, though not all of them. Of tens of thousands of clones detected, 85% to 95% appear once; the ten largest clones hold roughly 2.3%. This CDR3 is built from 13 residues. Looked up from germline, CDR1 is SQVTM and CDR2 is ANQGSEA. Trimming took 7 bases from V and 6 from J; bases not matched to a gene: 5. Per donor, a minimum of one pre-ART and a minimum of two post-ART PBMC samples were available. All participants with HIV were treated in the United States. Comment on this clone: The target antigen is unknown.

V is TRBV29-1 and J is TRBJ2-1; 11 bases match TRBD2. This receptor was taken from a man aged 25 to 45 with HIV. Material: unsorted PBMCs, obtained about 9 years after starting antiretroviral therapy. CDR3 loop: CSAPGLAANEQFF. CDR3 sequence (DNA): TGCAGCGCTCCGGGACTAGCGGCCAATGAGCAGTTCTTC.